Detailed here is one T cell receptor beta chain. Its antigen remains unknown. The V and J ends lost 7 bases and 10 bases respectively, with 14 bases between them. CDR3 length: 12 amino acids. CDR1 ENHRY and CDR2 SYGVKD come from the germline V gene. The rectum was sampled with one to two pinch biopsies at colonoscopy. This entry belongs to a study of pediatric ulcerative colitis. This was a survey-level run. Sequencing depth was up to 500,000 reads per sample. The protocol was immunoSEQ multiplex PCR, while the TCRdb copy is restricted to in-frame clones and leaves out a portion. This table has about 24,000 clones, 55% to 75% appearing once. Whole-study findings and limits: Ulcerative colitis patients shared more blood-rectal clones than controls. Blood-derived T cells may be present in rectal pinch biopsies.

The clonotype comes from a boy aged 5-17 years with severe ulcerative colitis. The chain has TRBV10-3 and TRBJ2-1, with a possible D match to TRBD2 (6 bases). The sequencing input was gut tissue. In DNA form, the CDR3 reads TGTGCCATCACTGGGACTTTAGACGAGCAGTTCTTC. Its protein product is CAITGTLDEQFF.